Sequencing of this T cell receptor (beta chain) was carried out in a study of control samples from healthy donors and cancer patients. This table comes from immunoSEQ multiplex PCR, and its TCRdb copy is limited to in-frame clones, with some not included. The data show more than 25,000 clones, with 70% to 90% seen just once and 6.5% to 8% held by the top ten. The material sequenced was PBMCs. The clonotype originates from a woman aged 60-75 years with head and neck cancer.

CDR3 loop: CASSRVPGELFF. CDR3 coding DNA: TGTGCCAGCAGTCGAGTCCCCGGGGAGCTGTTTTTT. The chain couples TRBV6-2 or TRBV6-3 to TRBJ2-2; unclear D gene. The CDR3 covers 12 residues. Germline lookup yields CDR1 MNHEY and CDR2 SVGEGT. Trimming shortened V by 5 bases and J by 6 bases, and 7 bases separated the two germline ends.